This entry lists 19 T cell receptor beta chains sequenced from one sample in a study of T cells in Graves' hyperthyroidism and ophthalmopathy. Using RNA transcripts as the source, TCR beta CDR3 regions were amplified. In the first-round RT-PCR of the TCR CDR3, the HTBI primer set was used. TCRdb recomputed calls from the multiplex PCR reads with MiXCR, one row per CDR3 protein. The sample holds 400,000 to 600,000 distinct CDR3 sequences; less than 25% are singletons and the top ten take more than 25%. Sample: blood. These receptors were taken from a man aged 18-30 years with Graves' hyperthyroidism.

This clonotype showed up many times. This chain joins TRBV28 and TRBJ1-2; no firm D call. Germline lookup yields CDR1 MDHEN and CDR2 SYDVKM. The CDR3 totals 14 residues. Between the trimmed V and J ends, which lost 5 bases and 8 bases, there was a span of 18 bases. This CDR3 reads CASSTHGIPEGYTF. Written as DNA, the CDR3 is TGTGCCAGCAGTACGCATGGGATCCCGGAGGGCTACACCTTC.

The gene calls are TRBV7-8 and TRBJ1-1, with TRBD1 as a possible D gene (6 bases). This CDR3 is built from 12 residues. CDR1 SGHVS and CDR2 FQNEAQ come from the germline V gene. Trimming pared 5 bases from V and 7 bases from J, leaving 11 bases between. CDR3 nucleotides: TGTGCCAGCAGCGCGGACAGACGTGAAGCTTTCTTT. The encoded protein is CASSADRREAFF.

This clonotype came up a few times. The chain carries TRBV4-2 and TRBJ2-7; TRBD1 agrees at 8 bases. The CDR3 covers 15 residues. The trim removed 0 bases at V and 7 bases at J, leaving 8 bases unmatched. Germline values: CDR1 LGHNA, CDR2 YNFKEQ. The DNA of the CDR3 is TGTGCCAGCAGCCAAGATCAAGGACAGGGACGGGAGCAGTACTTC. Protein product: CASSQDQGQGREQYF.

This clonotype was found many times. The chain combines TRBV7-6 with TRBJ1-1; 11 bases are shared with TRBD1. The V and J ends lost 1 base and 5 bases, in that order; junction bases with no gene match: 6. In germline, CDR1 is SGHVS, CDR2 FNYEAQ. This CDR3 is 16 amino acids long. The CDR3 loop is CASSLGGQGAVTEAFF. DNA of the CDR3: TGTGCCAGCAGCTTAGGAGGACAGGGGGCGGTGACTGAAGCTTTCTTT.

The chain employs TRBV6-2 or TRBV6-3 and TRBJ2-3, with TRBD1 identical over 9 bases. This CDR3 has 14 amino acids. Germline assignment: CDR1 MNHEY and CDR2 SVGEGT. Losses at the gene ends were 6 bases for V and 3 bases for J; bases not matched to a gene: 4. The CDR3 nucleotides read TGTGCCAGCAGACCGGACAGGGGAACAGATACGCAGTATTTT. Its translation is CASRPDRGTDTQYF.

Remarks on this clonotype: A read error is possible here, since a much larger clone lies one base away. The chain joins TRBV29-1 to TRBJ2-6; 11 bases map to TRBD1. V lost 5 bases, J lost 1 base, and 7 bases stayed unmatched. The germline V gene has CDR1 SQVTM and CDR2 ANQGSEA. The CDR3 contains 17 residues. The CDR3 loop is CSVSSGQGVSGANVLTF. CDR3 bases: TGCAGCGTTTCATCGGGACAGGGGGTTTCTGGGGCCAACGTCCTGACTTTC.

This clonotype was observed many times. The chain recombines TRBV12-3 or TRBV12-4 with TRBJ2-7; 8 bases align to TRBD1. J gave up 3 bases and V 0 bases, and 7 bases lay outside the gene matches. This CDR3 region has 16 residues. CDR3 sequence (DNA): TGTGCCAGCAGTTTAGCGCCTCCAGGGGGCGGCTACGAGCAGTACTTC. Translating gives CASSLAPPGGGYEQYF.

Many counts were recorded for this clonotype. The chain is built from TRBV7-8 and TRBJ2-2; TRBD1 matches at 7 bases. V gave up 5 bases and J gave up 9 bases; unmatched junction bases: 3. The germline CDR1 and CDR2 sequences are SGHVS and FQNEAQ. The CDR3 has 12 residues. The CDR3 coding sequence is TGTGCCAGCAGCCAGACAGGGAGGGAGCTGTTTTTT. Translation: CASSQTGRELFF.

Ten or more counts support this clonotype. The chain is built from TRBV6-5 and TRBJ1-1; D call uncertain. The CDR3 length is 15 residues. CDR1 and CDR2 (germline): MNHEY, SVGAGI. V dropped 0 bases and J dropped 4 bases, with 12 bases sitting between them. DNA for the CDR3: TGTGCCAGCAGTTACTCCCGAAGCCTTGCCACTGAAGCTTTCTTT. Amino acid sequence: CASSYSRSLATEAFF.

This clonotype was recorded many times. The chain uses TRBV28 and TRBJ2-7; possible D gene TRBD1, 6 bases. This CDR3 has 14 residues. CDR1 and CDR2 (germline): MDHEN, SYDVKM. V lost 7 bases to trimming and J lost 0 bases, with 13 bases between them. In DNA, the CDR3 is TGTGCCAGCATGTTTCAGGGGATCTCCTACGAGCAGTACTTC. Protein sequence: CASMFQGISYEQYF. The full variable domain, in which reference TRBV28 and TRBJ2-7 provide the parts outside the CDR3, is DVKVTQSSRYLVKRTGEKVFLECVQDMDHENMFWYRQDPGLGLRLIYFSYDVKMKEKGDIPEGYSVSREKKERFSLILESASTNQTSMYLCASMFQGISYEQYFGPGTRLTVT.

The CDR3 reads CASSPQGVDSPLHF. CDR3 DNA: TGTGCCAGTAGCCCTCAGGGGGTGGATTCACCCCTCCACTTT. V gene TRBV19 combines with J gene TRBJ1-6; 7 positions match TRBD1. Losses at the gene ends were 6 bases for V and 8 bases for J; bases not matched to a gene: 7. The CDR3 contains 14 residues. The germline CDR1 and CDR2 sequences are LNHDA and SQIVND (reference sequence).

This clonotype was observed a handful of times. V and J are TRBV2 and TRBJ2-4; a possible D gene is TRBD2 (6 bases). Germline-derived CDR1 and CDR2 are SNHLY and FYNNEI. The V gene lost 1 base and the J gene lost 11 bases, with 6 bases spanning the gap. This CDR3 has 11 amino acids. CDR3 in DNA: TGTGCCAGCAGTGAAGGGAGGGTTCAGTACTTC. Its translation is CASSEGRVQYF.

This clonotype was recorded many times. This chain connects TRBV6-1 to TRBJ1-1; TRBD1 might be the D (6 bases). Trimming took 6 bases from V and 8 from J, leaving 16 bases between them. Germline V gene sequence: CDR1 MNHNS, CDR2 SASEGT. There are 13 residues in the CDR3. CDR3 loop: CASRTPQGTEAFF. The CDR3 DNA sequence: TGTGCCAGCAGAACCCCGCAGGGGACAGAAGCTTTCTTT.

The table lists this clonotype with a few counts. The V call is TRBV4-1, the J call TRBJ1-6; D might be TRBD1 (6 bases). Trimming cost V 4 bases and J 7 bases, with 17 bases left between them. Per germline, CDR1 MGHRA and CDR2 YSYEKL. The CDR3 covers 16 residues. DNA for the CDR3: TGCGCCAGCAGCCCCATAGGACAGTCTCGGAATTCACCCCTCCACTTT. As protein: CASSPIGQSRNSPLHF.

This clonotype was detected many times. This chain links TRBV10-2 with TRBJ1-2; D is ambiguous. This CDR3 spans 12 amino acids. V was clipped by 5 bases and J by 4 bases, with 8 bases between them. From germline, CDR1 is WSHSY and CDR2 SAAADI. Here the CDR3 reads CASSPDPYGYTF. The CDR3 DNA sequence: TGCGCCAGCAGTCCTGACCCCTATGGCTACACCTTC.

This clonotype has at least ten counts. This rearrangement joins TRBV25-1 to TRBJ1-1, with TRBD1 as a possible D gene (6 bases). CDR1 and CDR2 from the germline V gene are MGHDK and SYGVNS. This CDR3 has 12 amino acids. Deletions cut 6 bases from V and 9 bases from J, with 14 bases between. For the CDR3, the DNA is TGTGCCAGCAGGGAGGGGGAAGGCAAAGCTTTCTTT. It yields the protein CASREGEGKAFF.

Many counts were recorded for this clonotype. This sequence joins TRBV12-3 or TRBV12-4 and TRBJ2-7; D call uncertain. The CDR3 covers 13 residues. With 3 bases removed from V and 3 bases from J, the gap between germline ends came to 9 bases. The CDR3 loop is CASSFEGYYEQYF. CDR3 nucleotide sequence: TGTGCCAGCAGTTTTGAAGGCTACTACGAGCAGTACTTC.

V and J are TRBV19 and TRBJ1-5; D is possibly TRBD1 (6 bases). The germline V gene encodes CDR1 LNHDA and CDR2 SQIVND (reference sequence). V was clipped by 6 bases and J by 7 bases, with 16 bases between them. This CDR3 contains 14 residues. The CDR3, as DNA: TGTGCCAGTAGAGGGGGGACAACTCAGCAGCCCCAGCATTTT. Its translation is CASRGGTTQQPQHF.

Regarding this clonotype: The junction departs from germline at one end; a sequencing error may be responsible. The J gene is TRBJ1-2, the V gene TRBV5-1, with D uncertain. In germline, CDR1 is SGHRS, CDR2 YFSETQ. The CDR3 covers 14 residues. The CDR3 spells CASSRRRELDGHTF. For the CDR3, the DNA is TGCGCCAGCAGCCGGAGGAGGGAATTGGATGGCCACACCTTC.